This is a list of T cell receptor beta chains from one sample in a study of monozygotic twins with inflammatory bowel disease. From its re-call of the 5' RACE reads, TCRdb lists each CDR3 protein once, without DNA. The sample table sets out a few hundred thousand distinct CDR3 sequences. The sequenced sample was blood. The receptor set was obtained from a human donor with ulcerative colitis or Crohn's disease, or a healthy co-twin of an affected twin (not recorded which). Each CDR3 is given with its conserved first and last residue. Each record gives: CDR3 protein, J gene, V gene.

CDR3: CATQRGARYNEQFF
J: TRBJ2-1
V: TRBV12-3/TRBV12-4

CDR3: CASSFGAGGAYSSYEQYF
J: TRBJ2-7
V: TRBV11-1

CDR3: CASSSGHRVGGEKLFF
J: TRBJ1-4
V: TRBV7-9

CDR3: CASSLAQYTGELFF
J: TRBJ2-2
V: TRBV11-2

CDR3: CASSLARRIQETQYF
J: TRBJ2-5
V: TRBV5-1

CDR3: CASSLSAGHEKLFF
J: TRBJ1-4
V: TRBV5-1

CDR3: CASSLAPPGQGLYKGGYTF
J: TRBJ1-2
V: TRBV12-3/TRBV12-4

CDR3: CASSPPGRGFNQPQHF
J: TRBJ1-5
V: TRBV18

CDR3: CASSPGTGADYEQYF
J: TRBJ2-7
V: TRBV19

CDR3: CASSLFFGGTDTQYF
J: TRBJ2-3
V: TRBV27

CDR3: CASSGPRHGQSYEQYF
J: TRBJ2-7
V: TRBV5-4

CDR3: CASSLRGGRGINTGELFF
J: TRBJ2-2
V: TRBV5-1

CDR3: CASSRTGGASGTGELFF
J: TRBJ2-2
V: TRBV5-1

CDR3: CAISERQMLGVMGGYTF
J: TRBJ1-2
V: TRBV10-3

CDR3: CASSPPHRAGEAFF
J: TRBJ1-1
V: TRBV18

CDR3: CASSPGSSESEQYF
J: TRBJ2-7
V: TRBV18

CDR3: CASSLVTGGNSPLHF
J: TRBJ1-6
V: TRBV7-9

CDR3: CASRARTSGGRTVKETQYF
J: TRBJ2-5
V: TRBV11-2

CDR3: CATSDSGGRSFGGGYTF
J: TRBJ1-2
V: TRBV24-1

CDR3: CSVVGGTSAAQYF
J: TRBJ2-5
V: TRBV29-1

CDR3: CASSLPYEKLFF
J: TRBJ1-4
V: TRBV7-6

CDR3: CASSNRLAGVTDTQYF
J: TRBJ2-3
V: TRBV7-2

CDR3: CAISDGKAGKETQYF
J: TRBJ2-5
V: TRBV10-3

CDR3: CASSPGTPAETQYF
J: TRBJ2-5
V: TRBV5-1

CDR3: CASFHSGTDTQYF
J: TRBJ2-3
V: TRBV6-1

CDR3: CASSLLEGLMNTEAFF
J: TRBJ1-1
V: TRBV5-1

CDR3: CASSFWGAGYTF
J: TRBJ1-2
V: TRBV5-1

CDR3: CSAEGGFSYGYTF
J: TRBJ1-2
V: TRBV29-1

CDR3: CASSTNRETYGYTF
J: TRBJ1-2
V: TRBV2

CDR3: CSAYDAGGRNTQYF
J: TRBJ2-3
V: TRBV20-1

CDR3: CASSLGVVQETQYF
J: TRBJ2-5
V: TRBV11-2

CDR3: CASSLQGDGGYTF
J: TRBJ1-2
V: TRBV7-2

CDR3: CASSLAQPGRREKLFF
J: TRBJ1-4
V: TRBV7-6

CDR3: CASSQPPTSASTGELFF
J: TRBJ2-2
V: TRBV14

CDR3: CASSLVESALREINGYTF
J: TRBJ1-2
V: TRBV11-2

CDR3: CASSQPSRGNTEAFF
J: TRBJ1-1
V: TRBV4-1

CDR3: CASSLAGTSNTGELFF
J: TRBJ2-2
V: TRBV5-5

CDR3: CASSFIRGHGDEKLFF
J: TRBJ1-4
V: TRBV12-3/TRBV12-4

CDR3: CASSRRQVATETQYF
J: TRBJ2-5
V: TRBV11-2

CDR3: CASSRPLGQGSRDGYTF
J: TRBJ1-2
V: TRBV5-5